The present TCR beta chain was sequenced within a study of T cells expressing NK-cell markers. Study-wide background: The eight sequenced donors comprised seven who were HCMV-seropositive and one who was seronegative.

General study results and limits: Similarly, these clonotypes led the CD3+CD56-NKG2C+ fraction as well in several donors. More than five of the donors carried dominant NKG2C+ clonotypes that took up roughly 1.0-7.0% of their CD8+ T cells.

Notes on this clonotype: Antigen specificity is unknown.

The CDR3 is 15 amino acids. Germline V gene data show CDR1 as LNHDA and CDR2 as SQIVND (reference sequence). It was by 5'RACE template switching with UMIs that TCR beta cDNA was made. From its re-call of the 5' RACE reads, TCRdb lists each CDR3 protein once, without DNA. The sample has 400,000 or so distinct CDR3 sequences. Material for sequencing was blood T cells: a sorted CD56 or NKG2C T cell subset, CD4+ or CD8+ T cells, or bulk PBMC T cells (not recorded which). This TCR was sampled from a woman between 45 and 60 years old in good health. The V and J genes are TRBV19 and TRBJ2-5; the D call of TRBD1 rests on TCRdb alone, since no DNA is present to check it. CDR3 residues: CATQSMGGTVETQYF.